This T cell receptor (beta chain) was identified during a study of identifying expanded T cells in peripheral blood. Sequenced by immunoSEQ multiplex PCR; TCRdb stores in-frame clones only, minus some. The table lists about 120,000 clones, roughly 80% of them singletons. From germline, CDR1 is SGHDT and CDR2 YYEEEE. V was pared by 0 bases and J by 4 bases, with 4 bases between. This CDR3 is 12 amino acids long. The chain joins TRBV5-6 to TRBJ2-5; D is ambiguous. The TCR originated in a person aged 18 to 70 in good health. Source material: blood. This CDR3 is CASSLALETQYF. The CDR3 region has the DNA TGTGCCAGCAGCTTGGCATTAGAGACCCAGTACTTC.